The text below deals with one T cell receptor (beta chain). These data originate in a study of T cell changes during pregnancy in multiple sclerosis. Trimming cost V 8 bases and J 6 bases, with 14 bases left between them. The CDR3 has 13 residues. Germline assignment: CDR1 MNHEY and CDR2 SMNVEV (reference sequence). Sequencing was performed with immunoSEQ multiplex PCR; in TCRdb, only in-frame clones are kept and a portion is missing. Found here are 30,000 to 45,000 clones, around 89% of them singletons; the top ten hold around 11%. Source: CD8+ T cells from peripheral blood mononuclear cells, taken in the third trimester of pregnancy. The chain couples TRBV27 to TRBJ2-1; D is possibly TRBD1 (6 bases). This clonotype was obtained from a female donor with multiple sclerosis, enrolled in a pregnancy study. As DNA, the CDR3 is TGTGCCAGCGGTTACGGACAGTCCAATGAGCAGTTCTTC. This gives the protein CASGYGQSNEQFF.